Below are 27 T cell receptor beta chains sequenced from a single sample in a study of T cell clonality in common variable immunodeficiency. Repertoires were generated with immunoSEQ multiplex PCR, while TCRdb's copy carries only in-frame clones and drops some. Altogether tens of thousands of clones were found in the sample, and no singletons occur. Sequencing used peripheral blood mononuclear cells. The receptors were sampled from a person between 18 and 75 years old in good health.

Ten or more counts support this clone. Coverage ceases 3 residues before the CDR3 finishes, and the germline J gene fills in the end. The chain has TRBV6-1 and TRBJ2-1; 8 positions agree with TRBD2. Germline CDR1 is MNHNS and CDR2 is SASEGT. This CDR3 is 14 amino acids long. J lost 8 bases, V lost 3 bases, and 6 bases had no gene match. The CDR3: CASSDLAGWYEQFF. The covered CDR3 bases are TGTGCCAGCAGTGATTTAGCGGGATGGTATGAG.

This clone was found many times. The read terminates 3 residues ahead of where the CDR3 ends, so the germline J gene completes it. J is TRBJ2-3 and V is TRBV7-3, with D possibly TRBD2 on 5 matching bases. The germline V gene has CDR1 SGHTA and CDR2 FQGTGA. The CDR3 extends over 13 amino acids. The DNA read from the CDR3 is TGTGCCAGCAGCTTCGGGGTGGGTCAGCCG. Amino acids: CASSFGVGQP. The whole CDR3 region reads CASSFGVGQPQYF.

This clone was seen ten or more times. The CDR3 end falls 3 residues outside the read, so it is completed with the germline J gene. The chain uses TRBV20-1 and TRBJ2-2, with TRBD2 matching over 8 bases. The CDR3 runs to 17 residues. Germline values: CDR1 DFQATT, CDR2 SNEGSKA (reference sequence). V trimming: 0 bases; J trimming: 0 bases; junction bases outside the gene matches: 6. The sequenced part of the CDR3 DNA is TGCAGTGCTAGAGATAGCACTAGCGGCACGAACACCGGGGAG. It translates to CSARDSTSGTNTGE. The entire CDR3 is CSARDSTSGTNTGELFF.

This clone was seen ten or more times. The read falls 3 residues short of the CDR3 end, and the missing part is taken from the germline J gene. This chain connects TRBV20-1 to TRBJ2-3; 8 positions agree with TRBD2. The germline V gene has CDR1 DFQATT and CDR2 SNEGSKA (reference sequence). J gave up 6 bases and V 6 bases, and 8 bases lay outside the gene matches. CDR3 length: 13 amino acids. The CDR3 loop is CSARRGGSDTQYF. CDR3 bases read: TGCAGTGCGAGACGGGGGGGTTCGGATACG.

Points on this clone: Read data end 3 residues before the CDR3 end; the end is taken from the germline J gene. J is TRBJ1-2 and V is TRBV11-2; D uncertain. This CDR3 has 12 amino acids. From germline, CDR1 is SGHAT and CDR2 FQNNGV. Partial CDR3 DNA: TGTGCCAGCAGCTTTGGACTGCCCGAA. Translating it yields CASSFGLPE. The CDR3 in its entirety is CASSFGLPEYTF.

This clone has ten or more counts. The read terminates 3 residues before the CDR3 end, so the remaining end is supplied by the germline J gene. Other DNA sequences in this sample translate to the same CDR3. This chain links TRBV20-1 with TRBJ1-3, with D possibly being TRBD1 (5 bases). CDR1 DFQATT and CDR2 SNEGSKA come from the germline V gene (reference sequence). The CDR3 consists of 16 residues. Between the trimmed V and J ends, which lost 6 bases and 0 bases, there was a span of 18 bases. The DNA read from the CDR3 is TGCAGTGCGAGGGTGCCGGGGGTCCCCTCTGGAAACACC. As protein: CSARVPGVPSGNT. The CDR3 reads in full as CSARVPGVPSGNTIYF.

As to this clone: Read coverage stops 3 residues before the CDR3 terminus; the germline J gene supplies the remainder. This chain joins TRBV30 and TRBJ2-4, with D perhaps TRBD2 (6 bases). This CDR3 comprises 10 residues. Germline CDR1 GTSNPN, CDR2 SVGIG (reference sequence). The CDR3 protein is CASGEFGQYF. The sequenced part of the CDR3 DNA is TGTGCCTCGGGGGAGTTTGGT.

In its sample, this clone was seen many times. Other DNA sequences of this sample code for an identical CDR3. The CDR3 here is CASSLGPDEKLFF. CDR3 DNA (partial): TGCGCCAGCAGCTTGGGCCCGGATGAAAAA. The rearrangement joins TRBV5-1 to TRBJ1-4; D remains ambiguous. The read falls 3 residues short of the CDR3 end, and the missing part is taken from the germline J gene. From germline, CDR1 is SGHRS and CDR2 YFSETQ. Trimming removed 0 bases at V and 6 bases at J, with 6 bases between. CDR3 length: 13 amino acids.

This clone showed up many times. The read stops 3 residues short of the end of the CDR3; the missing end is completed from the germline J gene. The chain employs TRBV19 and TRBJ1-2; D remains unclear. Germline CDR1 LNHDA, CDR2 SQIVND (reference sequence). Trimming took 5 bases from V and 7 from J, leaving 11 bases between them. This CDR3 spans 12 amino acids. Partial CDR3 DNA: TGTGCCAGTAGTGGAGGGTCAGGTGGC. It is translated as CASSGGSGG. The entire CDR3 reads CASSGGSGGYTF.

This clone was seen only a few times. Sequencing ends 3 residues short of the CDR3 end; the germline J gene provides the rest. This sequence joins TRBV19 and TRBJ1-2; the D is unclear. Germline V gene lookup returns CDR1 LNHDA and CDR2 SQIVND (reference sequence). The CDR3 loop spans 13 amino acids. The CDR3 sequence: CASSRTSSYDYTF. Incomplete CDR3 DNA: TGTGCCAGTAGTAGAACTAGCAGCTACGAC.

This clone was found many times. The read is 3 residues too short to cover the CDR3 end, so that end is filled in from the germline J gene. This chain connects TRBV30 to TRBJ1-5; 8 positions agree with TRBD1. The ends lost 0 bases at V and 6 bases at J; junction bases unmatched: 4. Per the germline V gene, CDR1 is GTSNPN and CDR2 is SVGIG (reference sequence). CDR3 length: 14 amino acids. This CDR3 is CAWSVGTGGQPQHF. CDR3 bases read: TGTGCCTGGAGTGTCGGTACAGGGGGTCAGCCC.

This clone was observed at least ten times. Coverage ceases 3 residues before the CDR3 finishes, and the germline J gene fills in the end. The chain carries TRBV10-3 and TRBJ1-1, with a tentative D call TRBD1 (6 bases). The CDR3 is 14 residues long. Germline values: CDR1 ENHRY, CDR2 SYGVKD. Trimming removed 2 bases at V and 2 bases at J, with 9 bases between. CDR3 bases read: TGTGCCATCAGTGAGCAGGGGTTAAACACTGAA. Its translation: CAISEQGLNTE. The whole CDR3 reads CAISEQGLNTEAFF.

Comments on this clone: The read ends 3 residues early relative to the CDR3; the germline J gene fills the gap. The sample holds other DNA sequences that translate to the same CDR3. The chain carries TRBV7-9 and TRBJ1-3; D is perhaps TRBD1 (6 bases). Germline V gene data show CDR1 as SEHNR and CDR2 as FQNEAQ (reference sequence). The CDR3 has 15 residues. V was pared by 5 bases and J by 3 bases, with 14 bases between. Here the CDR3 reads CASSQGQSSGNTIYF. The sequenced CDR3 bases are TGTGCCAGCAGCCAAGGACAGTCCAGTGGAAACACC.

This clone was observed at least ten times. The CDR3 end lies 3 residues beyond the end of the read and is filled in from the germline J gene. The chain recombines TRBV5-4 with TRBJ2-3; D is unresolved. Germline CDR1 SGHNT, CDR2 YYREEE (reference sequence). The V end was cut by 7 bases, the J end by 0 bases, with 3 bases between. The CDR3 length is 11 residues. The covered CDR3 bases are TGTGCCAGCGGCAGCACAGATACG. This codes for CASGSTDT. Given in full, the CDR3 is CASGSTDTQYF. The whole variable domain, remainder taken from reference TRBV5-4 and TRBJ2-3, is ETGVTQSPTHLIKTRGQQVTLRCSSQSGHNTVSWYQQALGQGPQFIFQYYREEENGRGNFPPRFSGLQFPNYSSELNVNALELDDSALYLCASGSTDTQYFGPGTRLTVL.

This clone was detected ten times or more. The CDR3 is cut off 3 residues early in the read; its end comes from the germline J gene. The chain is built from TRBV5-4 and TRBJ1-2; D not certain. Trimming left V 4 bases short and J 2 bases short, with 9 bases between. The germline gives CDR1 SGHNT, CDR2 YYREEE (reference sequence). The CDR3 length is 13 residues. The CDR3 sequence: CASSEGQNYGYTF. CDR3 DNA (partial): TGTGCCAGCAGCGAAGGTCAAAACTATGGC. The full variable domain, in which reference TRBV5-4 and TRBJ1-2 provide the parts outside the CDR3, is ETGVTQSPTHLIKTRGQQVTLRCSSQSGHNTVSWYQQALGQGPQFIFQYYREEENGRGNFPPRFSGLQFPNYSSELNVNALELDDSALYLCASSEGQNYGYTFGSGTRLTVV.

This clone was counted at least ten times. The CDR3 end is not reached by the read, which stops 3 residues before it; the germline J gene fills it in. The chain has TRBV15 and TRBJ2-1; D not certain. The CDR3 loop spans 19 amino acids. Germline V gene data show CDR1 as LNHNV and CDR2 as YYDKDF (reference sequence). The ends were cut back, 0 bases at V and 0 bases at J, with 18 bases in the middle. This chain's CDR3 is CATSRDPPLSFSSYNEQFF. The CDR3 bases that were read are TGTGCCACCAGCAGAGATCCACCCCTGAGTTTTAGCTCCTACAATGAG. The variable domain in full, with the rest retrieved from reference TRBV15 and TRBJ2-1, is DAMVIQNPRYQVTQFGKPVTLSCSQTLNHNVMYWYQQKSSQAPKLLFHYYDKDFNNEADTPDNFQSRRPNTSFCFLDIRSPGLGDTAMYLCATSRDPPLSFSSYNEQFFGPGTRLTVL.

This clone was counted ten times or more. The read terminates 3 residues before the CDR3 end, so the remaining end is supplied by the germline J gene. The rearrangement uses TRBV20-1 and TRBJ2-1, with 9 bases identical to TRBD2. The J segment lost 3 bases and the V segment lost 6 bases, leaving 18 bases of the junction unmatched. Per germline, CDR1 DFQATT and CDR2 SNEGSKA (reference sequence). There are 18 residues in the CDR3. The part of the CDR3 DNA that was read is TGCAGTGCCCCCGGGACTATCCGCGGGAGGGAATTCTACAATGAG. Translation gives CSAPGTIRGREFYNE. The entire CDR3 protein is CSAPGTIRGREFYNEQFF.

Many counts were recorded for this clone. The read finishes 3 residues shy of the CDR3 end, and the germline J gene is used to complete it. The chain links TRBV20-1 to TRBJ2-1, with TRBD1 matching 7 bases. J was trimmed by 4 bases and V by 6 bases; bases with no gene match: 15. The CDR3 is 16 residues long. Germline V gene sequence: CDR1 DFQATT, CDR2 SNEGSKA (reference sequence). The DNA read from the CDR3 is TGCAGTGCCGATGGAACACGGACAGGTTCATACAATGAG. Protein product: CSADGTRTGSYNE. The whole CDR3 region reads CSADGTRTGSYNEQFF.

As regards this clone: The read gets to within 3 residues of the CDR3 end, and the germline J gene fills in the rest. The chain combines TRBV2 with TRBJ2-2; 9 bases are shared with TRBD1. This CDR3 has 15 amino acids. Per the germline V gene, CDR1 is SNHLY and CDR2 is FYNNEI. This CDR3 is CASNGQGPTNEKLFF. The CDR3 bases that were read are TGTGCCAGCAACGGACAGGGGCCAACTAATGAAAAG. The whole variable domain, remainder taken from reference TRBV2 and TRBJ2-2, is EPEVTQTPSHQVTQMGQEVILRCVPISNHLYFYWYRQILGQKVEFLVSFYNNEISEKSEIFDDQFSVERPDGSNFTLKIRSTKLEDSAMYFCASNGQGPTNEKLFFGEGSRLTVL.

In this sample, this clone turned up many times. The CDR3 end falls 3 residues outside the read, so it is completed with the germline J gene. The chain combines TRBV20-1 with TRBJ2-3, with TRBD2 matching 7 bases. This CDR3 region has 13 residues. CDR1 is DFQATT and CDR2 is SNEGSKA in the germline V gene (reference sequence). Partial CDR3 DNA: TGCAGTGCTAGAGTTGCGGGAGAAGAGACG. Translating it yields CSARVAGEET. The entire CDR3 protein reads CSARVAGEETQYF.

Many counts were recorded for this clone. Sequencing ends 3 residues short of the CDR3 end; the germline J gene provides the rest. This rearrangement joins TRBV2 to TRBJ2-7, with 9 bases matching TRBD2. This CDR3 spans 14 amino acids. Germline CDR1 and CDR2: SNHLY and FYNNEI. V was pared by 6 bases and J by 3 bases, with 6 bases of the junction left unmatched. CDR3 DNA, as far as it was read: TGTGCCAGCAGACCTAGCGGGGAGAACTACGAG. This gives the protein CASRPSGENYE. The complete CDR3 reads CASRPSGENYEQYF.

At least ten counts were recorded for this clone. The read ends 3 residues shy of where the CDR3 ends; the end is completed using the germline J gene. The rearrangement joins TRBV5-4 to TRBJ2-5; possible D gene TRBD2, 5 bases. Germline loops: CDR1 SGHNT, CDR2 YYREEE (reference sequence). The length of the CDR3 is 14 residues. The V gene lost 5 bases and the J gene lost 2 bases, with 13 bases spanning the gap. CDR3 DNA (partial): TGTGCCAGCAGTCCGAGTCGGGGACAAGAGACC. Residues: CASSPSRGQET. The entire CDR3 protein is CASSPSRGQETQYF.

This clone was counted at least ten times. The read finishes 3 residues shy of the CDR3 end, and the germline J gene is used to complete it. This chain uses TRBV10-3 with TRBJ2-3; 8 positions match TRBD1. CDR3 length: 17 amino acids. Germline-derived CDR1 and CDR2 are ENHRY and SYGVKD. CDR3 sequence: CAISDPDRADSNQPQYF. The DNA read from the CDR3 is TGTGCCATCAGTGACCCGGACAGGGCGGATAGCAATCAGCCG.

This clone was seen repeatedly, ten times or more. The sequence runs out 3 residues before the end of the CDR3; the remainder is reconstructed from the germline J gene. This chain links TRBV10-3 with TRBJ1-2; the D is unclear. CDR3 length: 13 residues. Trimming took off 7 bases at V and 2 bases at J, with 11 bases between the two ends. Germline CDR1 is ENHRY and CDR2 is SYGVKD. This chain's CDR3 is CAITGFENYGYTF. The sequenced CDR3 bases are TGTGCCATCACCGGGTTCGAAAACTATGGC.

For this clone: Read data end 3 residues before the CDR3 end; the end is taken from the germline J gene. The chain employs TRBV11-1 and TRBJ1-5; 9 positions match TRBD1. Germline CDR1 is SGHAT and CDR2 is FQDESV (reference sequence). The CDR3 contains 15 residues. With V trimmed by 5 bases and J by 5 bases, 7 bases remained unmatched. This chain's CDR3 is CASSPGTGSDQPQHF. The sequenced part of the CDR3 DNA is TGTGCCAGCAGCCCCGGGACAGGGTCGGATCAGCCC.

Ten or more counts support this clone. The read stops 3 residues short of the end of the CDR3; the missing end is completed from the germline J gene. The chain links TRBV5-1 to TRBJ2-5; TRBD1 matches at 8 bases. CDR1 is SGHRS and CDR2 is YFSETQ in the germline V gene. Trimming cost V 4 bases and J 3 bases; bases outside gene matches: 2. This CDR3 comprises 13 residues. CDR3 sequence reads: CASSGQGEETQYF. Partial CDR3 DNA: TGCGCCAGCAGCGGACAGGGCGAAGAGACC.

For this clone: This may arise from a read error, as a much more abundant clone is one base away. The sequenced part of the CDR3 DNA is TGTGCCAGCAGGGCAGGGGAAGATCAGCCG. This gives the protein CASRAGEDQP. Given in full, the CDR3 is CASRAGEDQPQYF. The chain uses TRBV2 and TRBJ2-3, with a weak D call TRBD1 (6 bases). The read stops 3 residues short of the end of the CDR3; the missing end is completed from the germline J gene. This CDR3 region has 13 residues. In germline, CDR1 is SNHLY, CDR2 FYNNEI.